Sequencing of this TCR beta chain was carried out in a study of cytomegalovirus exposure and HLA in healthy donors. Background on the study: Earlier results showed 117 million unique TCR beta sequences derived from about 179 million T cells.

Germline loops: CDR1 SNHLY, CDR2 FYNNEI. The CDR3 contains 13 residues. Trimming left V 6 bases short and J 8 bases short, with 13 bases between. Points from the study as a whole: Sequencing artifact likely explains a cluster of highly shared sequence variants. In a later analysis, TCR beta V- and J-gene trimming showed a link to a missense DCLRE1C variant. Among TCR beta chains of equal frequency, HLA-associated ones were more clonally expanded in a later analysis.

PCR employed 60 Vbeta and 13 Jbeta primers. The data were produced by immunoSEQ multiplex PCR, yet TCRdb's version contains in-frame clones alone and is incomplete. This sample lists 56,000 or so clones; its ten largest clones have 25% to 30%. In regard to this clone: Its antigen is undetermined.

The TCR sequence derives from a man in his forties in good health and CMV-seropositive. Sequenced input: PBMCs. This rearrangement joins TRBV2 to TRBJ1-4, with D unclear. The CDR3 coding sequence is TGTGCCAGCAGCCAATTGTCGCGGGAAAAACTGTTTTTT. Residues: CASSQLSREKLFF.